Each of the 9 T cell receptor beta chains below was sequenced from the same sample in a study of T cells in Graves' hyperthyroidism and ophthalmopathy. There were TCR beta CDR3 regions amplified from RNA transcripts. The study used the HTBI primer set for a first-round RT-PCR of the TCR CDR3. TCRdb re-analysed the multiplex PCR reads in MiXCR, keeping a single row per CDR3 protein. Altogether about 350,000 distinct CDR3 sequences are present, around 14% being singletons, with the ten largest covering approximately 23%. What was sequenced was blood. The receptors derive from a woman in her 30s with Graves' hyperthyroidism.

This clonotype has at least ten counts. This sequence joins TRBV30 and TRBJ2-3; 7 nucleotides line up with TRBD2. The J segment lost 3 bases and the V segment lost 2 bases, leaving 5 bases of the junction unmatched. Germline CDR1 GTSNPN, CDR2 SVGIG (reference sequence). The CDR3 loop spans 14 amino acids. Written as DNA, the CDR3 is TGTGCCTGGAGTTCTGCGGGAGTGACAGATACGCAGTATTTT. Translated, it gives CAWSSAGVTDTQYF.

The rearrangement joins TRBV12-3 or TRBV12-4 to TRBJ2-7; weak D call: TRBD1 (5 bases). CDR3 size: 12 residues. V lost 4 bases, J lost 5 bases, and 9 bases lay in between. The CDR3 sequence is CASSYGQDEQYF. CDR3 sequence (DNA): TGTGCCAGCAGTTACGGACAAGACGAGCAGTACTTC.

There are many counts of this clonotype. CDR3: CASTNRGPVPDTQYF. The CDR3 DNA sequence: TGTGCCAGCACTAACAGGGGACCCGTACCTGATACGCAGTATTTT. The V and J genes are TRBV28 and TRBJ2-3; 7 positions agree with TRBD1. From germline, CDR1 is MDHEN and CDR2 SYDVKM. V shed 7 bases and J 6 bases; nucleotides not matched to a gene: 13. This CDR3 contains 15 residues.

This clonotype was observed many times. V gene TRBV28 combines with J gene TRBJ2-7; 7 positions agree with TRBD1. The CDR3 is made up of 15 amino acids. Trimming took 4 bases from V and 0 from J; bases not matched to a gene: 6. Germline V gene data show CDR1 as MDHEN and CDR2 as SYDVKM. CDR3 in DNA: TGTGCCAGCAGTTCCATTCGGGACAGCTCCTACGAGCAGTACTTC. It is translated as CASSSIRDSSYEQYF.

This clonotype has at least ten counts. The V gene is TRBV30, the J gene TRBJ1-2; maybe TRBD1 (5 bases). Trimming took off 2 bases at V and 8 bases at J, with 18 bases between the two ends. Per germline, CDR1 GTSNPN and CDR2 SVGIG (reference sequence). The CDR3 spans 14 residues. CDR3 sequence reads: CAWSPGGARRGYTF. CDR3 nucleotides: TGTGCCTGGAGTCCCGGAGGGGCCCGCCGGGGCTACACCTTC.

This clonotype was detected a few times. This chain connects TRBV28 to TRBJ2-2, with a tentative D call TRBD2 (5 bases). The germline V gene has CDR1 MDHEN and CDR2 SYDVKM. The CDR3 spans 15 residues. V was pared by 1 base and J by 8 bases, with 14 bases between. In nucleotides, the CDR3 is TGTGCCAGCAGTTTATCGGCAGGCCGGAGGGGGGAGCTGTTTTTT. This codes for CASSLSAGRRGELFF.

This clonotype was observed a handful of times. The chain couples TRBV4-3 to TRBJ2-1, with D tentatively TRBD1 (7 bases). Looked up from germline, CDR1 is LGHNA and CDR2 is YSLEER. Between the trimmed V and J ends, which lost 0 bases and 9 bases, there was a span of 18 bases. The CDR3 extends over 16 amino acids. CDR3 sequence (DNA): TGCGCCAGCAGCCAAGATGTAGCGGACAGGAACCGTGAGCAGTTCTTC. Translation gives CASSQDVADRNREQFF.

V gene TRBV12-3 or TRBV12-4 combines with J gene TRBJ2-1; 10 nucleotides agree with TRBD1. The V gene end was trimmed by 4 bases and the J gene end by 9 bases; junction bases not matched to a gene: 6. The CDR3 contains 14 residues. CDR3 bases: TGTGCCAGCAGTTCCTCGGACAGGGGGAGTGAGCAGTTCTTC. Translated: CASSSSDRGSEQFF.

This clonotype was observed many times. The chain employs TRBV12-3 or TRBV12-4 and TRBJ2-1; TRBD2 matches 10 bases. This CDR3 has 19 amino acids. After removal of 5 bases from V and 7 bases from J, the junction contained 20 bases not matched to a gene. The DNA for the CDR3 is TGTGCCAGCAGTGAGTGGCCCTTGGGGCTAGCGGGAGAAGGTAATGAGCAGTTCTTC. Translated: CASSEWPLGLAGEGNEQFF.